This T cell receptor beta chain was recovered during a study of T cells in localized non-small cell lung cancer. Study-wide points: T cell clonality was highest in uninvolved adjacent lung, above tumor. Researchers found a median approximately 55 of the top 100 tumor clones in adjacent lung.

On this clone: Its antigen is currently unknown.

The method was immunoSEQ multiplex PCR; TCRdb's version includes in-frame clones alone and lacks a portion of them. The sample yields 90,000 or so clones, roughly 87% seen once. V was pared by 5 bases and J by 8 bases, with 10 bases of the junction left unmatched. This CDR3 has 14 residues. CDR1 is SGHNT, CDR2 YYREEE, per germline (reference sequence). Here the sequenced sample was peripheral blood, taken before any cancer treatment. The chain couples TRBV5-4 to TRBJ1-1, with 9 positions matching TRBD1. The clonotype comes from a man aged 40 to 75 with stage I squamous cell lung carcinoma. The chain's CDR3 is CASRMGQGGEEAFF. CDR3 coding DNA: TGTGCCAGCAGGATGGGACAGGGCGGTGAAGAAGCTTTCTTT. Looking up the rest from reference TRBV5-4 and TRBJ1-1 gives the full variable domain: ETGVTQSPTHLIKTRGQQVTLRCSSQSGHNTVSWYQQALGQGPQFIFQYYREEENGRGNFPPRFSGLQFPNYSSELNVNALELDDSALYLCASRMGQGGEEAFFGQGTRLTVV.